The 15 T cell receptor beta chains in this list originate from one sample, sequenced in a study of blood T cell repertoires in COVID-19. Assay: immunoSEQ multiplex PCR; the TCRdb copy retains only in-frame clones and omits some. The sample includes some 350,000 clones, 70% to 90% seen only once; the top ten take approximately 2.9%. The source material was peripheral blood. These receptors were collected from a human donor in a cohort sampled during active COVID-19.

CDR3 nucleotide sequence: TGTGCCAGCAGCTTAAACGGGGGTAGCACAGATACGCAGTATTTT. Amino acid sequence: CASSLNGGSTDTQYF. The genes are TRBV7-9 and TRBJ2-3; TRBD2 is a possible D gene (6 bases). CDR1 and CDR2 from the germline V gene are SEHNR and FQNEAQ (reference sequence). CDR3 length: 15 residues. V gave up 2 bases and J gave up 0 bases, with 9 bases separating them. The variable domain in full, with the rest retrieved from reference TRBV7-9 and TRBJ2-3, is DTGVSQNPRHKITKRGQNVTFRCDPISEHNRLYWYRQTLGQGPEFLTYFQNEAQLEKSRLLSDRFSAERPKGSFSTLEIQRTEQGDSAMYLCASSLNGGSTDTQYFGPGTRLTVL.

This clone was seen just once. This rearrangement joins TRBV7-6 to TRBJ2-1, with 8 bases matching TRBD2. The V gene's germline CDR1 is SGHVS and CDR2 FNYEAQ. Trimming took 1 base from V and 9 from J; bases not matched to a gene: 8. The CDR3 spans 15 residues. CDR3 residues: CASSLVPGLVFEQFF. CDR3 in DNA: TGTGCCAGCAGCTTAGTCCCGGGACTAGTTTTTGAGCAGTTCTTC.

V gene TRBV11-2 combines with J gene TRBJ2-4; possible D gene TRBD2, 6 bases. This CDR3 is 14 amino acids long. CDR1 and CDR2 (germline): SGHAT, FQNNGV. V shed 3 bases and J shed 6 bases, with 12 bases lying between them. CDR3 bases: TGTGCCAGCAGCTTCTCTCGGGAGCGAAACATTCAGTACTTC. Translating gives CASSFSRERNIQYF.

In this sample, this clone turned up many times. The rearrangement uses TRBV24-1 and TRBJ2-3; 7 positions match TRBD2. The CDR3 covers 16 residues. CDR1 is KGHDR and CDR2 is SFDVKD in the germline V gene. Unmatched junction bases numbered 8, after V lost 5 bases and J lost 1 base. CDR3 region: CATSVGGAGGTDTQYF. In DNA form, the CDR3 reads TGTGCCACCAGTGTAGGCGGTGCGGGGGGCACAGATACGCAGTATTTT.

The V gene is TRBV6-1, the J gene TRBJ2-1; 10 nucleotides line up with TRBD1. V lost 3 bases to trimming and J lost 6 bases; unmatched junction nucleotides: 5. In germline, CDR1 is MNHNS, CDR2 SASEGT. The CDR3 extends over 15 amino acids. The CDR3 DNA follows: TGTGCCAGCAGTGAGGAGACAGGGGGCCCCAATGAGCAGTTCTTC. Its translation is CASSEETGGPNEQFF.

The chain recombines TRBV11-2 with TRBJ2-7, with D maybe TRBD1 (7 bases). This CDR3 has 15 residues. Germline V gives CDR1 SGHAT, CDR2 FQNNGV. The germline V and J ends were trimmed by 5 bases and 4 bases, with 18 bases remaining between them. CDR3 sequence reads: CASSRQGEVGYEQYF. The CDR3 coding sequence is TGTGCCAGCAGCCGTCAGGGGGAGGTGGGATACGAGCAGTACTTC.

The chain combines TRBV5-4 with TRBJ2-7; 10 bases align to TRBD1. The length of the CDR3 is 15 residues. Per the germline V gene, CDR1 is SGHNT and CDR2 is YYREEE (reference sequence). Trimming cost V 0 bases and J 2 bases; bases outside gene matches: 2. The CDR3, as DNA: TGTGCCAGCAGCTTGGGGGACAGGGGCCCCTACGAGCAGTACTTC. It codes for CASSLGDRGPYEQYF.

The chain is built from TRBV2 and TRBJ2-1, with 11 bases lining up with TRBD1. The length of the CDR3 is 15 residues. Trimming at V came to 6 bases and at J to 3 bases, leaving 4 bases not matched to a gene. Germline V gene data show CDR1 as SNHLY and CDR2 as FYNNEI. The CDR3, as DNA: TGTGCCAGCAGGGACGGGACAGGGGGCTACAATGAGCAGTTCTTC. This gives the protein CASRDGTGGYNEQFF.

The chain employs TRBV6-5 and TRBJ1-2, with D possibly TRBD1 on 5 matching bases. The CDR3 consists of 13 residues. Germline CDR1 is MNHEY and CDR2 is SVGAGI. The germline V and J ends were trimmed by 10 bases and 4 bases, with 16 bases remaining between them. The CDR3, as DNA: TGTGCCACCAAAAGCCCAGGGCGCTATGGCTACACCTTC. This sequence encodes CATKSPGRYGYTF.

The V gene is TRBV9, the J gene TRBJ2-6, with 10 bases fitting TRBD2. V lost 1 base to trimming and J lost 1 base; unmatched junction nucleotides: 5. The germline V gene encodes CDR1 SGDLS and CDR2 YYNGEE. This CDR3 is 18 amino acids long. In nucleotides, the CDR3 is TGTGCCAGCAGCGTAAATCCAGCGGGAGGGTCTGGGGCCAACGTCCTGACTTTC. Its translation is CASSVNPAGGSGANVLTF.

This clone was seen only once. The CDR3 sequence: CASSLGRAASVDTQYF. The CDR3 DNA reads as TGTGCCAGCAGCCTCGGGCGGGCGGCCTCCGTGGATACGCAGTATTTT. This chain joins TRBV21-1 and TRBJ2-3; TRBD2, the table's D call, was not compared with the DNA. TRBV21-1 is listed as a pseudogene. The CDR3 runs to 16 residues.

This sequence joins TRBV27 and TRBJ2-1; 10 bases fit TRBD2. Looked up from germline, CDR1 is MNHEY and CDR2 is SMNVEV (reference sequence). The J segment lost 0 bases and the V segment lost 2 bases, leaving 13 bases of the junction unmatched. The CDR3 extends over 20 amino acids. The CDR3 sequence: CASSLLASGSIGSSYNEQFF. CDR3 in DNA: TGTGCCAGCAGTTTACTGGCTAGCGGGAGTATTGGGAGCTCCTACAATGAGCAGTTCTTC.

The chain has TRBV6-2 or TRBV6-3 and TRBJ1-5; D unresolved. V was cut by 0 bases and J by 6 bases, with 12 bases left in between. The germline gives CDR1 MNHEY, CDR2 SVGEGT. CDR3 length: 15 amino acids. The chain's CDR3 is CASSYSRSAGQPQHF. In DNA, the CDR3 is TGTGCCAGCAGTTACTCGAGGTCGGCCGGTCAGCCCCAGCATTTT.

For this clone: One base away lies a much larger clone, so this may be a sequencing read error. Different DNA sequences within this sample yield the same CDR3. The chain couples TRBV6-5 to TRBJ2-7; 12 nucleotides agree with TRBD2. The CDR3 sequence is 15 residues long. After removal of 3 bases from V and 1 base from J, the junction contained 1 base not matched to a gene. CDR1 is MNHEY, CDR2 SVGAGI, per germline. This CDR3 is CASSYGLAGSYEQYF. For the CDR3, the DNA is TGTGCCAGCAGTTATGGACTAGCGGGGTCCTACGAGCAGTACTTC.

J is TRBJ2-2 and V is TRBV6-5, with D unclear. This CDR3 is 11 amino acids long. Trimming took off 4 bases at V and 6 bases at J, with 3 bases between the two ends. CDR1 and CDR2 from the germline V gene are MNHEY and SVGAGI. The CDR3 reads CASSSSGELFF. The CDR3 nucleotides are TGTGCCAGCAGTTCTTCCGGGGAGCTGTTTTTT.